This T cell receptor (beta chain) is drawn from a study of blood T cell repertoires in COVID-19 (dated by TCRdb to 2020 to 2021). With respect to the entire study: Collaborator samples came from the United States, Italy and Spain and covered acute and convalescent phases of COVID-19. The material from the prospective study consisted of cDNA or gDNA derived from T cells, B-cell-depleted T cells, or PBMCs. The dataset comprised deeply sampled blood TCRbeta repertoires from subjects exposed to, actively infected with, or recovered from COVID-19. The repertoires were released in a freely available public database meant as a resource for research on the immune response to SARS-CoV-2. Samples were obtained from the ongoing ImmuneRACE study (first 160 participants) and from 1,254 subjects provided by 6 global collaborators. The sample metadata nearly always contained a de-identified subject ID, COVID-19 status, age in years and sex. Where HLA class I and class II types were available, the types were taken from metadata supplied by the sample provider, not from assay-based typing.

TCRbeta CDR3 regions were amplified from genomic DNA by means of the immunoSEQ Assay, a bias-controlled multiplex PCR. The authors' pipeline ran thus. Nucleated cell counts per sample were estimated from amplification of reference gene primers within the assay. To quantify the absolute abundance of each unique TCRbeta CDR3 rearrangement, sequence reads were collapsed and filtered. For each sample, productive Simpson clonality was calculated by taking the square root of Simpson's diversity index across productive rearrangements. TCRdb took this table from immuneACCESS and kept in-frame rearrangements with V and J called. Such tables lack part of the clones; where checked against another copy, unresolved V genes explain under half of the gap, and the rest is unexplained. V and J calls and clone size follow that table, whereas D and trimming were derived from the DNA. The sample data list about 190,000 clones, and nearly 90% of these were observed just once. The ten largest clones take up roughly 21% of the sample.

In the case of this clone: Its antigen is unknown. Mismatch with germline at one junction end may stem from a read error.

Study-wide findings and limitations: The amount of clinical and demographic metadata varied by source and participant and was provided uncurated.

CDR3 length: 18 amino acids, cysteine to phenylalanine. This entry keeps only the CDR3 DNA: 54 bases, framed from base 1. CDR1 and CDR2, per the germline V gene (reference sequence), are MNHEY and SMNVEV. Collaborating institutions collected whole blood in K2EDTA tubes following their own protocols. For TCRbeta analysis, collaborators shipped samples in one of three forms: frozen whole blood, isolated PBMCs, or DNA extracted from either of those sample types. The specimen was peripheral blood. The receptor's source is a man in his sixties with active or convalescent COVID-19. This chain is built from TRBV27 and TRBJ1-6; 9 junctional bases match TRBD1. The CDR3 protein: CASSLLAFEGQGNPPLHF. The DNA sequence is as follows: TGTGCCAGCAGTTTATTGGCTTTTGAGGGACAGGGTAATCCACCCCTCCACTTT.